Following are 10 T cell receptor beta chains from one sample sequenced in a study of shared clonotypes between healthy human individuals. Assay: immunoSEQ multiplex PCR; the TCRdb copy retains only in-frame clones and omits some. This table has about 2.3 million clones, 80% to 95% appearing once. Material for sequencing was naive CD4+ T cells from PBMCs. Subset described: CD45RA+ positively selected. The receptors derive from a man in his late teens or twenties in good health. Some clones in this sample may be carry-over from other donors' samples.

The chain uses TRBV7-9 and TRBJ2-7; 9 positions agree with TRBD2. CDR1 and CDR2 from the germline V gene are SEHNR and FQNEAQ (reference sequence). The CDR3 contains 18 residues. V lost 5 bases, J lost 5 bases, and 19 bases stayed unmatched. In DNA form, the CDR3 reads TGTGCCAGCAGCCCCCGAATCCGGGGCGGGAGGGCCAAGGACGAGCAGTACTTC. Translating it yields CASSPRIRGGRAKDEQYF.

As regards this clone: The sample has other DNA sequences that encode this CDR3 too. The J gene is TRBJ1-4, the V gene TRBV6-5; maybe TRBD1 (6 bases). This CDR3 comprises 15 residues. Germline V lookup: CDR1 MNHEY, CDR2 SVGAGI. V was shortened by 3 bases and J by 7 bases, with 15 bases between the two germline ends. CDR3 in amino acids: CASSYSAGGGEKLFF. In DNA form, the CDR3 reads TGTGCCAGCAGTTATTCTGCGGGGGGCGGTGAAAAACTGTTTTTT.

The chain joins TRBV11-3 to TRBJ2-3; TRBD2 is a possible D gene (6 bases). CDR1 and CDR2 (germline): SGHNT, YENEEA. Trimming left V 3 bases short and J 6 bases short, with 16 bases between. This CDR3 spans 15 amino acids. CDR3 coding DNA: TGTGCCAGCAGCTTTGCTCGCGGGGCTCAGGATACGCAGTATTTT. Amino acids: CASSFARGAQDTQYF.

The chain joins TRBV6-4 to TRBJ2-7; a possible D gene is TRBD1 (5 bases). Germline-derived CDR1 and CDR2 are MRHNA and SNTAGT. CDR3 length: 14 amino acids. Deletions cut 6 bases from V and 1 base from J, with 13 bases between. This chain's CDR3 is CASRLGAGSYEQYF. The CDR3 DNA sequence: TGTGCCAGCAGACTTGGGGCAGGGTCCTACGAGCAGTACTTC.

On this clone itself: Different DNA sequences within this sample yield the same CDR3. The chain employs TRBV10-3 and TRBJ1-1; 8 bases match TRBD1. CDR1 ENHRY and CDR2 SYGVKD come from the germline V gene. CDR3 length: 13 amino acids. The trim removed 6 bases at V and 5 bases at J, leaving 5 bases unmatched. CDR3 protein: CAISDRGGTEAFF. In DNA, the CDR3 is TGTGCCATCAGCGACAGGGGAGGGACTGAAGCTTTCTTT.

The chain carries TRBV28 and TRBJ2-2; D is perhaps TRBD2 (6 bases). Germline V gene data show CDR1 as MDHEN and CDR2 as SYDVKM. Trimming shortened V by 7 bases and J by 0 bases, and 21 bases separated the two germline ends. This CDR3 comprises 18 residues. Here the CDR3 reads CASTQAPGLHANTGELFF. The CDR3 DNA reads TGTGCCAGCACTCAAGCGCCAGGACTACACGCGAACACCGGGGAGCTGTTTTTT.

This clone was picked up one time. The chain employs TRBV5-1 and TRBJ2-2; D is perhaps TRBD2 (7 bases). Trimming pared 3 bases from V and 4 bases from J, leaving 13 bases between. The CDR3 spans 15 residues. Germline V gene sequence: CDR1 SGHRS, CDR2 YFSETQ. CDR3 amino acids: CASSWGRESTGELFF. The CDR3 nucleotides read TGCGCCAGCAGCTGGGGGCGGGAGTCCACCGGGGAGCTGTTTTTT.

The chain couples TRBV7-3 to TRBJ2-2, with TRBD1 as a possible D gene (7 bases). Trimming left V 6 bases short and J 2 bases short, with 13 bases between. The CDR3 is 15 residues long. Germline V lookup: CDR1 SGHTA, CDR2 FQGTGA. The CDR3 region is CASSFRGANTGELFF. The CDR3 bases are TGTGCCAGCAGTTTCAGGGGGGCAAACACCGGGGAGCTGTTTTTT.

This chain connects TRBV5-6 to TRBJ2-7; TRBD2 is a possible D gene (6 bases). The CDR3 contains 16 residues. The germline V and J ends were trimmed by 5 bases and 0 bases, with 18 bases remaining between them. Germline loops: CDR1 SGHDT, CDR2 YYEEEE. Here the CDR3 reads CASSGMRAGISYEQYF. The DNA of the CDR3 is TGTGCCAGCAGTGGAATGCGCGCGGGGATCTCCTACGAGCAGTACTTC.

J is TRBJ2-5 and V is TRBV7-2; TRBD1 matches at 8 bases. With V trimmed by 5 bases and J by 5 bases, 10 bases remained unmatched. CDR1 and CDR2 (germline): SGHTA, FQGNSA. The CDR3 spans 15 residues. The CDR3: CASSTTAGGWETQYF. CDR3 DNA: TGTGCCAGCAGCACTACGGCAGGGGGCTGGGAGACCCAGTACTTC.